The present entry profiles one T cell receptor beta chain with its context. This sample is part of a study of blood T cell repertoires in COVID-19. Study as a whole: The United States, Italy and Spain were the sources of the acute and convalescent COVID-19 samples. PBMCs, B-cell-depleted T cells, or T cells provided the cDNA or gDNA that made up the material.

Original data processing: Cell counts per sample came from amplifying reference gene primers. Generated by immunoSEQ multiplex PCR, the TCRdb table keeps only in-frame clones and is missing some. From that table come the V and J calls and clone size; the DNA was used to work out D and trimming. The sample contains approximately 110,000 clones, 75% to 90% of which appear only once. CDR3 length equals 13 residues. Source material: peripheral blood. The sequence was collected from a woman aged 55-69 years with acute or convalescent COVID-19. The chain carries TRBV21-1 and TRBJ2-2; the listed D gene, TRBD2, was not tested against the DNA. TRBV21-1 has pseudogene status. This chain's CDR3 is CASSKGETGELFF. CDR3 DNA: TGTGCCAGCAGCAAAGGGGAGACCGGGGAGCTGTTTTTT.